This T cell receptor beta chain originates from a study of technical replicates of blood from several donors. Germline V gene sequence: CDR1 SNHLY, CDR2 FYNNEI. The J segment lost 9 bases and the V segment lost 4 bases, leaving 9 bases of the junction unmatched. The CDR3 runs 15 residues. Profiled with immunoSEQ multiplex PCR; TCRdb holds only in-frame clones, not every one. The repertoire includes roughly 80,000 clones, approximately 94% of them detected once, and about 0.39% sits in the top ten. The receptor was isolated from a human donor in good health. The chain carries TRBV2 and TRBJ2-1; 10 bases align to TRBD2. The sample consisted of T cells isolated from PBMCs. The CDR3, as DNA: TGTGCCAGCAGTGGTTCCAGCGGGAGGGCCACTGAGCAGTTCTTC. As protein: CASSGSSGRATEQFF.